This TCR beta chain was sequenced in a study of early T cells in non-severe SARS-CoV-2 infection. Across the study: Sequencing targeted bulk RNA from unsorted whole blood, leaving chains unpaired. Overall study findings and caveats: Missing private and CD4 specificities, VDJdb matching favored anti-spike CD8 responses.

Unique molecular identifier tags were affixed to discrete cDNA molecules. TCRdb called the 5' RACE reads again in MiXCR, with one record for every CDR3 protein. Of tens of thousands of distinct CDR3 sequences detected, more than 13% appear once; the ten largest clones hold 3% to 3.5%. Trimming took 0 bases from V and 7 from J; bases not matched to a gene: 6. CDR3 length: 16 amino acids. Germline CDR1 and CDR2: SGHTA and FQGNSA. At least ten counts were recorded for this clonotype. Antigen unknown. The V gene is TRBV7-2, the J gene TRBJ2-7, with 13 bases matching TRBD2. The origin of this receptor is an adult who was a healthcare worker with PCR-confirmed SARS-CoV-2 infection or an uninfected control (not recorded which). Sequencing was carried out using whole blood. The CDR3 reads CASSLASLAGGDEQYF. CDR3 DNA: TGTGCCAGCAGCTTAGCTTCACTAGCGGGGGGGGATGAGCAGTACTTC. The complete variable domain, with remaining parts taken from reference TRBV7-2 and TRBJ2-7, reads GAGVSQSPSNKVTEKGKDVELRCDPISGHTALYWYRQSLGQGLEFLIYFQGNSAPDKSGLPSDRFSAERTGGSVSTLTIQRTQQEDSAVYLCASSLASLAGGDEQYFGPGTRLTVT.